The T cell receptor (beta chain) described here comes from a study of shared clonotypes between healthy human individuals. Assay used: immunoSEQ multiplex PCR; TCRdb lists only in-frame clones, some missing. The data show 500,000 to 650,000 clones, with about 80% seen just once and around 11% held by the top ten. CDR3 size: 11 residues. With 5 bases removed from V and 3 bases from J, the gap between germline ends came to 5 bases. The germline V gene has CDR1 SGHAT and CDR2 FQNNGV. On this clone itself: Distinct nucleotide sequences in the sample also encode this CDR3.

The chain uses TRBV11-2 and TRBJ2-7; D gene uncertain. The sample was PBMCs. The receptor's source is a woman in her 40s in good health. Some clones in this sample may be carry-over from other donors' samples. This CDR3 reads CASSAHYEQYF. For the CDR3, the DNA is TGTGCCAGCAGCGCTCACTACGAGCAGTACTTC.